The 27 T cell receptor beta chains reported below all come from one sample, sequenced in a study of response to subunit inactivated influenza vaccine. TCRdb recomputed calls from the RT-PCR reads with MiXCR, one row per CDR3 protein. This table holds about 570,000 distinct CDR3 sequences, approximately 12% found once. This material consisted of PBMCs from blood, taken on the day of vaccination. Every receptor here comes from a man aged 50 to 60 who received an inactivated influenza vaccine.

This clonotype has only a few counts. The V gene is TRBV20-1, the J gene TRBJ2-5; 7 nucleotides line up with TRBD2. The CDR3 spans 15 residues. Germline V gene data show CDR1 as DFQATT and CDR2 as SNEGSKA (reference sequence). Losses at the gene ends were 2 bases for V and 0 bases for J; bases not matched to a gene: 6. CDR3 bases: TGCAGTGCTAGACTGGTCGGGGGGAACCAAGAGACCCAGTACTTC. Protein product: CSARLVGGNQETQYF.

This chain joins TRBV20-1 and TRBJ2-7, with 7 bases identical to TRBD1. V dropped 0 bases and J dropped 2; count of bases not matched to a gene: 7. Per germline, CDR1 DFQATT and CDR2 SNEGSKA (reference sequence). The length of the CDR3 is 15 residues. CDR3 protein: CSARDREGGTYEQYF. Written as DNA, the CDR3 is TGCAGTGCTAGAGATCGGGAAGGGGGCACCTACGAGCAGTACTTC.

The gene calls are TRBV29-1 and TRBJ1-1; 9 nucleotides agree with TRBD1. Germline CDR1 and CDR2: SQVTM and ANQGSEA. V shed 5 bases, J shed 1 base, and the junction held 5 bases outside the gene matches. The CDR3 sequence is 14 residues long. The CDR3 DNA reads as TGCAGCGTTTCCATGACAGGGGGGAACACTGAAGCTTTCTTT. This codes for CSVSMTGGNTEAFF. The complete variable domain, with remaining parts taken from reference TRBV29-1 and TRBJ1-1, reads SAVISQKPSRDICQRGTSLTIQCQVDSQVTMMFWYRQQPGQSLTLIATANQGSEATYESGFVIDKFPISRPNLTFSTLTVSNMSPEDSSIYLCSVSMTGGNTEAFFGQGTRLTVV.

This rearrangement joins TRBV20-1 to TRBJ2-1; 7 bases agree with TRBD2. CDR3 size: 13 residues. Germline CDR1 DFQATT, CDR2 SNEGSKA (reference sequence). This chain's CDR3 is CSSSSGRYNEQFF. For the CDR3, the DNA is TGCAGCTCGTCTAGCGGTCGCTACAATGAGCAGTTCTTC.

The sample holds a few counts of this clonotype. The rearrangement joins TRBV12-3 or TRBV12-4 to TRBJ1-2, with D possibly being TRBD1 (5 bases). The CDR3 is made up of 15 amino acids. V gave up 3 bases and J gave up 0 bases, with 11 bases separating them. The CDR3 region has the DNA TGTGCCAGCAGTTTCAGGCAGGGAGCTAACTATGGCTACACCTTC. Its protein is CASSFRQGANYGYTF.

This clonotype was counted ten times or more. This chain joins TRBV5-1 and TRBJ1-4, with unresolved D. The V and J ends lost 3 bases and 0 bases respectively, with 6 bases between them. This CDR3 spans 14 amino acids. Germline V gene data show CDR1 as SGHRS and CDR2 as YFSETQ. CDR3: CASSSTSTNEKLFF. As DNA, the CDR3 is TGCGCCAGCAGCTCTACTTCAACTAATGAAAAACTGTTTTTT.

The chain couples TRBV10-3 to TRBJ2-3; TRBD1 matches 7 bases. The germline V gene encodes CDR1 ENHRY and CDR2 SYGVKD. CDR3 length: 15 amino acids. V was clipped by 4 bases and J by 2 bases; unmatched bases: 6. The CDR3 region has the DNA TGTGCCATCAGTGCATCACAGGGGACCACAGATACGCAGTATTTT. Translation: CAISASQGTTDTQYF.

The chain uses TRBV12-3 or TRBV12-4 and TRBJ2-3; 8 nucleotides agree with TRBD2. Unmatched junction bases numbered 9, after V lost 5 bases and J lost 5 bases. The CDR3 is made up of 15 amino acids. Written as DNA, the CDR3 is TGTGCCAGCAGTGCCCCGGGACTAGGAGGAGATACGCAGTATTTT. Amino acid sequence: CASSAPGLGGDTQYF.

This clonotype was seen more than once but under ten times. The chain carries TRBV4-1 and TRBJ2-7; 9 positions agree with TRBD1. Germline V lookup: CDR1 MGHRA, CDR2 YSYEKL. V dropped 0 bases and J dropped 7; count of bases not matched to a gene: 7. The CDR3 runs to 15 residues. The CDR3 sequence: CASSQDDNRGREQYF. The CDR3 DNA reads as TGCGCCAGCAGCCAAGATGATAACAGGGGGCGGGAGCAGTACTTC.

Only a few counts were recorded for this clonotype. The chain has TRBV28 and TRBJ2-7; D possibly uses TRBD1 or TRBD2 (5 bases each). Germline-derived CDR1 and CDR2 are MDHEN and SYDVKM. The CDR3 spans 15 residues. Deletions cut 7 bases from V and 2 bases from J, with 18 bases between. CDR3 protein: CASNLGTERPYEQYF. Here the CDR3 DNA reads TGTGCCAGCAACCTTGGGACGGAGCGCCCCTACGAGCAGTACTTC.

This clonotype was counted a few times. The rearrangement links TRBV5-1 to TRBJ2-1, with D perhaps matching TRBD1 (6 bases). Germline lookup yields CDR1 SGHRS and CDR2 YFSETQ. V was clipped by 0 bases and J by 0 bases, with 10 bases between them. CDR3 length: 16 amino acids. Here the CDR3 reads CASSLVAGASYNEQFF. CDR3 bases: TGCGCCAGCAGCTTGGTGGCAGGGGCCTCCTACAATGAGCAGTTCTTC. The whole variable domain, filled in from reference TRBV5-1 and TRBJ2-1, reads KAGVTQTPRYLIKTRGQQVTLSCSPISGHRSVSWYQQTPGQGLQFLFEYFSETQRNKGNFPGRFSGRQFSNSRSEMNVSTLELGDSALYLCASSLVAGASYNEQFFGPGTRLTVL.

The chain uses TRBV20-1 and TRBJ2-5; D gene ambiguous. The CDR3 covers 13 residues. Trimming pared 5 bases from V and 4 bases from J, leaving 14 bases between. Germline-derived CDR1 and CDR2 are DFQATT and SNEGSKA (reference sequence). CDR3 region: CSASRVSGETQYF. The CDR3 coding sequence is TGCAGTGCTTCACGGGTATCAGGAGAGACCCAGTACTTC.

The rearrangement joins TRBV7-2 to TRBJ1-1, with D maybe TRBD1 (6 bases). CDR1 is SGHTA and CDR2 is FQGNSA in the germline V gene. V was pared by 5 bases and J by 1 base, with 11 bases between. The CDR3 extends over 14 amino acids. CDR3 protein: CASSQTGENTEAFF. The CDR3 DNA reads TGTGCCAGCAGCCAGACAGGTGAGAACACTGAAGCTTTCTTT.

The chain uses TRBV19 and TRBJ2-1; D is unclear. The V gene's germline CDR1 is LNHDA and CDR2 SQIVND (reference sequence). V was clipped by 2 bases and J by 8 bases, with 16 bases between them. This CDR3 region has 15 residues. CDR3 in amino acids: CASSIPGSKRDEQFF. CDR3 bases: TGTGCCAGTAGTATACCCGGCAGTAAACGCGATGAGCAGTTCTTC. Combining the CDR3 with reference TRBV19 and TRBJ2-1 gives the whole variable domain DGGITQSPKYLFRKEGQNVTLSCEQNLNHDAMYWYRQDPGQGLRLIYYSQIVNDFQKGDIAEGYSVSREKKESFPLTVTSAQKNPTAFYLCASSIPGSKRDEQFFGPGTRLTVL.

This clonotype has more than one count but fewer than ten. V gene TRBV6-5 combines with J gene TRBJ2-3, with unresolved D. Germline V gives CDR1 MNHEY, CDR2 SVGAGI. With 0 bases removed from V and 0 bases from J, the gap between germline ends came to 7 bases. The CDR3 contains 15 residues. Here the CDR3 reads CASSYSQDSTDTQYF. DNA of the CDR3: TGTGCCAGCAGTTACTCCCAGGACAGCACAGATACGCAGTATTTT.

The chain recombines TRBV28 with TRBJ1-2; D unresolved. CDR1 and CDR2 from the germline V gene are MDHEN and SYDVKM. The V gene lost 6 bases and the J gene lost 8 bases, with 16 bases spanning the gap. CDR3 size: 13 residues. Here the CDR3 DNA reads TGTGCCAGCAGCCTTCAAGGTCGGTGGGGCTACACCTTC. Amino acids: CASSLQGRWGYTF.

This chain joins TRBV29-1 and TRBJ2-1, with a tentative D call TRBD1 (6 bases). This CDR3 has 14 residues. The germline CDR1 and CDR2 sequences are SQVTM and ANQGSEA. V shed 7 bases and J shed 1 base, with 14 bases lying between them. The CDR3: CSGAGRGSYNEQFF. Written as DNA, the CDR3 is TGCAGCGGGGCGGGCAGGGGTTCCTACAATGAGCAGTTCTTC.

In this sample, this clonotype turned up many times. The V gene is TRBV27, the J gene TRBJ2-7, with unresolved D. This CDR3 region has 14 residues. V was cut by 0 bases and J by 3 bases, with 9 bases left in between. Germline assignment: CDR1 MNHEY and CDR2 SMNVEV (reference sequence). The CDR3: CASSLSLGGYEQYF. CDR3 nucleotide sequence: TGTGCCAGCAGTTTATCTCTGGGTGGCTACGAGCAGTACTTC.

The chain carries TRBV7-2 and TRBJ2-7, with 9 nucleotides matching TRBD1. Germline CDR1 reads SGHTA; CDR2 reads FQGNSA. CDR3 length: 15 residues. V dropped 5 bases and J dropped 4; count of bases not matched to a gene: 9. Here the CDR3 reads CASSNTGTGNYEQYF. The DNA of the CDR3 is TGTGCCAGCAGCAATACCGGGACAGGGAATTACGAGCAGTACTTC.

In this sample, this clonotype turned up a few times. The V gene is TRBV28, the J gene TRBJ2-3; D is unresolved. V was cut by 3 bases and J by 4 bases, with 14 bases left in between. This CDR3 comprises 15 residues. Germline loops: CDR1 MDHEN, CDR2 SYDVKM. Here the CDR3 reads CASSLVPVGSDTQYF. The CDR3 DNA follows: TGTGCCAGCAGTTTGGTTCCAGTGGGATCAGATACGCAGTATTTT.

This clonotype was counted between two and nine times. The V call is TRBV12-3 or TRBV12-4, the J call TRBJ1-3, with a tentative D call TRBD1 (6 bases). The CDR3 loop spans 15 amino acids. V shed 3 bases and J shed 0 bases, with 9 bases lying between them. The CDR3, as DNA: TGTGCCAGCAGTTTTCTAGGGGGCTCTGGAAACACCATATATTTT. It encodes CASSFLGGSGNTIYF.

This clonotype was seen a handful of times. V is TRBV10-3 and J is TRBJ2-2, with TRBD1 matching 8 bases. The CDR3 consists of 14 residues. Germline lookup yields CDR1 ENHRY and CDR2 SYGVKD. V shed 6 bases and J 5 bases; nucleotides not matched to a gene: 5. CDR3 nucleotides: TGTGCCATCAGACCCGGACAGGGAACCGGGGAGCTGTTTTTT. This codes for CAIRPGQGTGELFF.

The table lists this clonotype with a few counts. The CDR3 here is CAIRASGPSTDTQYF. The CDR3, as DNA: TGTGCCATCAGAGCTAGCGGGCCCTCCACAGATACGCAGTATTTT. The chain joins TRBV10-3 to TRBJ2-3; 8 nucleotides agree with TRBD2. Germline CDR1 and CDR2: ENHRY and SYGVKD. This CDR3 spans 15 amino acids. J was trimmed by 2 bases and V by 6 bases; bases with no gene match: 7.

CDR3 protein: CASSIERNTEAFF. Here the CDR3 DNA reads TGCGCCAGCAGTATTGAGCGGAACACTGAAGCTTTCTTT. The chain combines TRBV10-2 with TRBJ1-1; no clear D gene. Trimming cost V 5 bases and J 1 base, with 8 bases left between them. Germline assignment: CDR1 WSHSY and CDR2 SAAADI. The CDR3 runs to 13 residues.

This chain joins TRBV29-1 and TRBJ2-3; possibly TRBD1 or TRBD2 for D (5 bases each). Trimming removed 8 bases at V and 4 bases at J, with 16 bases between. Germline assignment: CDR1 SQVTM and CDR2 ANQGSEA. This CDR3 region has 13 residues. CDR3 residues: CSLKGTVADTQYF. CDR3 sequence (DNA): TGCAGCTTAAAAGGGACCGTAGCAGATACGCAGTATTTT.

The rearrangement uses TRBV4-3 and TRBJ2-2; no firm D call. This CDR3 is 13 amino acids long. V lost 1 base and J 7 bases, leaving 7 bases between the germline ends. CDR1 is LGHNA and CDR2 is YSLEER in the germline V gene. For the CDR3, the DNA is TGCGCCAGCAGCCAAGGACGGGTCGGGGAGCTGTTTTTT. It translates to CASSQGRVGELFF.

Details on this clonotype: This CDR3 fails to terminate in the conserved phenylalanine or tryptophan, so it likely reflects a read error. The chain links TRBV6-2 or TRBV6-3 to TRBJ2-1, with 7 bases matching TRBD1. The CDR3 runs 15 residues. Trimming cost V 5 bases and J 2 bases; bases outside gene matches: 6. Germline CDR1 MNHEY, CDR2 SVGEGT. CDR3 sequence (DNA): TGTGCCAGCAGTACAGGGGATGGCCCCTACAATGAGCAGTTCTTA. This sequence encodes CASSTGDGPYNEQFL.